Each of the 21 T cell receptor beta chains below was sequenced from the same sample in a study of lung T cells in sarcoidosis with Löfgren's syndrome. One entry per CDR3 protein results from TCRdb running MiXCR on the reads. The table includes 58,000 or so distinct CDR3 sequences, 21% detected once. Source material: CD4+ T cells from PBMCs. Receptors were obtained from a human donor with sarcoidosis (Löfgren's syndrome or another form), or a control subject (not recorded which).

This clonotype was found many times. The genes are TRBV5-1 and TRBJ1-1, with TRBD1 matching 7 bases. This CDR3 contains 14 residues. The germline CDR1 and CDR2 sequences are SGHRS and YFSETQ. Germline trimming cut 6 bases from V and 1 base from J; bases unmatched to any gene: 6. The CDR3 spells CASTGQLGNTEAFF. CDR3 DNA sequence: TGCGCCAGCACGGGACAGCTGGGGAACACTGAAGCTTTCTTT.

Turning to this clonotype: This may be a read error, as it is one base from a much larger clone. This rearrangement joins TRBV28 to TRBJ2-5; 8 bases are a match to TRBD2. Germline V gene data show CDR1 as MDHEN and CDR2 as SYDVKM. This CDR3 contains 15 residues. V lost 6 bases and J lost 1; bases outside the gene matches: 7. For the CDR3, the DNA is TGTGCCAGCAGCGGCTTAGCGGGACCCCAAGAGACCCAGTACTTC. This sequence encodes CASSGLAGPQETQYF.

This clonotype was seen more than once but under ten times. The genes are TRBV4-1 and TRBJ2-1; possible D gene TRBD1, 6 bases. Germline loops: CDR1 MGHRA, CDR2 YSYEKL. The CDR3 runs 16 residues. V gave up 1 base and J gave up 8 bases, with 18 bases separating them. The CDR3 bases are TGCGCCAGCAGCCAAGGGGGGCTAGGCATGGCGGATGAGCAGTTCTTC. It translates to CASSQGGLGMADEQFF.

This clonotype was picked up many times. The chain uses TRBV6-1 and TRBJ2-1, with 10 positions matching TRBD2. The junction had 8 bases not matched to a gene; V was cut back by 6 bases and J by 0 bases. Germline V gene lookup returns CDR1 MNHNS and CDR2 SASEGT. The CDR3 is 17 residues long. CDR3 protein: CASSPGLAASSYNEQFF. CDR3 sequence (DNA): TGTGCCAGCAGCCCCGGACTAGCGGCAAGCTCCTACAATGAGCAGTTCTTC.

In this sample, this clonotype turned up many times. The chain employs TRBV12-3 or TRBV12-4 and TRBJ2-1; D uncertain. This CDR3 has 16 amino acids. Trimming removed 6 bases from V and 6 bases from J, with 21 bases in between. The DNA for the CDR3 is TGTGCCAGCAGGTCTACGGGCCTGCGCCCGAGCAATGAGCAGTTCTTC. This gives the protein CASRSTGLRPSNEQFF.

As to this clonotype: One base away lies a much larger clone, so this may be a sequencing read error. The chain has TRBV28 and TRBJ1-4; D might be TRBD1 (5 bases). The CDR3 contains 17 residues. Germline V CDR1 and CDR2: MDHEN, SYDVKM. Trimming cost V 3 bases and J 0 bases, with 14 bases left between them. The CDR3, as DNA: TGTGCCAGCAGTTTGTTTAGGGGCAGCTCAACTAATGAAAAACTGTTTTTT. It specifies CASSLFRGSSTNEKLFF.

The table lists this clonotype with many counts. The chain uses TRBV7-2 and TRBJ2-7, with TRBD1 matching 11 bases. V lost 3 bases, J lost 3 bases, and 4 bases stayed unmatched. Germline CDR1 SGHTA, CDR2 FQGNSA. This CDR3 is 15 amino acids long. CDR3 residues: CASSFGTGGGYEQYF. In nucleotides, the CDR3 is TGTGCCAGCAGCTTCGGGACAGGGGGAGGCTACGAGCAGTACTTC.

Turning to this clonotype: A much larger clone sits a single nucleotide away, making a read error possible. The chain has TRBV28 and TRBJ1-1, with D hard to call. The germline CDR1 and CDR2 sequences are MDHEN and SYDVKM. CDR3 length equals 12 residues. CDR3: CASSLSNTEASF. DNA for the CDR3: TGTGCCAGCAGTTTAAGTAACACTGAAGCTTCCTTT.

This clonotype has at least ten counts. The J gene is TRBJ1-5, the V gene TRBV20-1; weak D call: TRBD1 (6 bases). There are 17 residues in the CDR3. Trimming left V 5 bases short and J 0 bases short, with 20 bases between. CDR1 and CDR2 from the germline V gene are DFQATT and SNEGSKA (reference sequence). CDR3 residues: CSAQDSSSVNSNQPQHF. The CDR3 DNA follows: TGCAGTGCTCAGGACAGTTCTAGTGTCAATAGCAATCAGCCCCAGCATTTT.

On this clonotype: A junction boundary mismatches the germline segment, possibly from a read error. The chain carries TRBV7-2 and TRBJ2-7; 9 bases line up with TRBD1. The CDR3 extends over 15 amino acids. CDR1 and CDR2 from the germline V gene are SGHTA and FQGNSA. In nucleotides, the CDR3 is TGTGCCAGCAGTTTAGGGACAGGGTACTCCTACGAGCGGTGCTTC. Amino acids: CASSLGTGYSYERCF.

This clonotype occurred many times. The V and J genes are TRBV6-1 and TRBJ2-3; 7 nucleotides line up with TRBD2. The CDR3 extends over 18 amino acids. Germline assignment: CDR1 MNHNS and CDR2 SASEGT. J gave up 0 bases and V 6 bases, and 15 bases lay outside the gene matches. The CDR3 region has the DNA TGTGCCAGCAGCGAACTCGGACTAGTACTTTCTAGCACAGATACGCAGTATTTT. It specifies CASSELGLVLSSTDTQYF.

This clonotype was picked up a small number of times. V usage is TRBV5-1 and J usage is TRBJ2-1, with 9 bases that match TRBD1. V gave up 5 bases and J gave up 6 bases; unmatched junction bases: 9. The germline CDR1 and CDR2 sequences are SGHRS and YFSETQ. The CDR3 has 15 amino acids. The CDR3 here is CASSSGQGYGNEQFF. The CDR3 coding sequence is TGCGCCAGCAGTTCGGGACAGGGTTATGGCAATGAGCAGTTCTTC.

Only a few counts were recorded for this clonotype. At one end, the junction sequence differs from germline, possibly due to a read error. The chain combines TRBV11-2 with TRBJ2-6; TRBD1 is a possible D gene (5 bases). Germline-derived CDR1 and CDR2 are SGHAT and FQNNGV. The CDR3 loop spans 15 amino acids. The chain's CDR3 is CASSLGETRANVLTF. CDR3 in DNA: TGTGCCAGCAGTTTAGGGGAAACTAGGGCCAACGTCCTGACTTTC.

This clonotype was found many times. Mismatch with germline at one junction end may stem from a read error. This chain links TRBV7-7 with TRBJ2-7; tentative D call: TRBD1 (6 bases). CDR3 length: 13 residues. The germline V gene encodes CDR1 SSHAT and CDR2 FNYEAQ (reference sequence). The CDR3 is CASSLNRAHEQYF. The CDR3 region has the DNA TGTGCTAGCAGCTTAAACAGGGCCCACGAGCAGTACTTC.

This clonotype was counted ten times or more. The chain recombines TRBV6-1 with TRBJ2-4; 9 positions match TRBD1. The J segment lost 2 bases and the V segment lost 4 bases, leaving 6 bases of the junction unmatched. CDR1 and CDR2 (germline): MNHNS, SASEGT. The CDR3 loop spans 16 amino acids. The CDR3 sequence is CASSVMDRGSKNIQYF. The CDR3, as DNA: TGTGCCAGCAGTGTTATGGACAGGGGTTCCAAAAACATTCAGTACTTC.

This clonotype was seen only a few times. J is TRBJ1-1 and V is TRBV19; possible D gene TRBD1, 6 bases. V lost 5 bases, J lost 0 bases, and 13 bases lay in between. The CDR3 totals 15 residues. From germline, CDR1 is LNHDA and CDR2 SQIVND (reference sequence). The CDR3 DNA follows: TGTGCCAGTAGTCCCCTGACAGGTTTGAACACTGAAGCTTTCTTT. It specifies CASSPLTGLNTEAFF. The variable domain in full, completed from reference TRBV19 and TRBJ1-1, reads DGGITQSPKYLFRKEGQNVTLSCEQNLNHDAMYWYRQDPGQGLRLIYYSQIVNDFQKGDIAEGYSVSREKKESFPLTVTSAQKNPTAFYLCASSPLTGLNTEAFFGQGTRLTVV.

Remarks on this clonotype: Given a much more abundant clone one base away, this may be a read error. This chain connects TRBV7-2 to TRBJ1-3, with D possibly TRBD1 on 6 matching bases. Germline V gene data show CDR1 as SGHTA and CDR2 as FQGNSA. The CDR3 is 16 residues long. V was shortened by 5 bases and J by 4 bases, with 18 bases between the two germline ends. This CDR3 reads CASSRQATGNGNTIYF. In nucleotides, the CDR3 is TGTGCCAGCAGCCGCCAAGCCACAGGGAACGGAAACACCATATATTTT.

Many counts were recorded for this clonotype. The chain joins TRBV18 to TRBJ1-1, with TRBD1 matching 7 bases. V shed 4 bases and J 11 bases; nucleotides not matched to a gene: 7. The CDR3 spans 12 residues. In germline, CDR1 is KGHSH, CDR2 LQKENI. Here the CDR3 reads CASSRDSPMAFF. The DNA of the CDR3 is TGTGCCAGCTCACGGGACAGCCCGATGGCTTTCTTT.

In regard to this clonotype: A read error is possible here, since a much larger clone lies one base away. The chain recombines TRBV6-2 or TRBV6-3 with TRBJ2-2, with D perhaps TRBD1 (7 bases). The CDR3 contains 18 residues. Germline values: CDR1 MNHEY, CDR2 SVGEGT. The DNA for the CDR3 is TGTGCCAGCAGTTACTCGACAGGGTTTCAGTCTTACACCGGGGGGCTGTTTTTT. Translated, it gives CASSYSTGFQSYTGGLFF.

This clonotype was seen repeatedly, ten times or more. This rearrangement joins TRBV20-1 to TRBJ2-7; 9 bases match TRBD1. The V segment lost 3 bases and the J segment 5 bases; nucleotides outside the gene matches: 5. This CDR3 has 13 residues. Germline CDR1 and CDR2: DFQATT and SNEGSKA (reference sequence). Written as DNA, the CDR3 is TGCAGTGCTAGTCCGGGACAGGGCCACGAGCAGTACTTC. Amino acid sequence: CSASPGQGHEQYF.

This clonotype has ten or more counts. The chain couples TRBV7-2 to TRBJ1-5; D unresolved. Germline V gene sequence: CDR1 SGHTA, CDR2 FQGNSA. The CDR3 covers 13 residues. The V and J ends lost 2 bases and 2 bases respectively, with 4 bases between them. For the CDR3, the DNA is TGTGCCAGCAGCTTAACGGGCAATCAGCCCCAGCATTTT. It translates to CASSLTGNQPQHF.